Listed here are 9 T cell receptor beta chains from one sample, sequenced in a study of B cell selection in AIRE deficiency. Regulatory T cells were sorted as CD4+CD25hiCD127low/negative. This table comes from immunoSEQ multiplex PCR, and its TCRdb copy is limited to in-frame clones, with some not included. The table has tens of thousands of clones, approximately 94% seen once. The material sequenced was Tregs sorted from PBMCs. The receptors derive from a human donor with AIRE deficiency.

Details on this clone: Relative to the germline gene, one junction end is altered; a read error may explain this. This chain links TRBV19 with TRBJ2-1; a possible D gene is TRBD2 (5 bases). The germline V gene encodes CDR1 LNHDA and CDR2 SQIVND (reference sequence). The CDR3 runs to 12 residues. The CDR3 nucleotides are TGTGCCAGTAGTCGACTCGGGAATGGGCAGTTCTTC. It specifies CASSRLGNGQFF.

The V and J genes are TRBV7-9 and TRBJ2-1; D is perhaps TRBD2 (5 bases). Germline lookup yields CDR1 SEHNR and CDR2 FQNEAQ (reference sequence). V dropped 1 base and J dropped 0 bases, with 7 bases sitting between them. There are 15 residues in the CDR3. CDR3 sequence reads: CASSLGLISYNEQFF. DNA of the CDR3: TGTGCCAGCAGCTTAGGACTAATCTCCTACAATGAGCAGTTCTTC.

This sequence joins TRBV27 and TRBJ2-7; tentatively, D is TRBD1 (5 bases). From germline, CDR1 is MNHEY and CDR2 SMNVEV (reference sequence). CDR3 size: 11 residues. Between the trimmed V and J ends, which lost 4 bases and 4 bases, there was a span of 5 bases. This CDR3 is CASSSGYEQYF. The CDR3 DNA is TGTGCCAGCAGTTCAGGGTACGAGCAGTACTTC.

J is TRBJ2-5 and V is TRBV5-1; D tentatively fits TRBD1 or TRBD2 (5 bases each). This CDR3 is 15 amino acids long. The ends were cut back, 5 bases at V and 2 bases at J, with 16 bases in the middle. Germline V lookup: CDR1 SGHRS, CDR2 YFSETQ. The CDR3: CASSPGTSIQETQYF. In DNA form, the CDR3 reads TGCGCCAGCAGTCCTGGGACGTCCATTCAAGAGACCCAGTACTTC.

The chain joins TRBV7-9 to TRBJ2-1; TRBD2 matches 10 bases. The germline V gene has CDR1 SEHNR and CDR2 FQNEAQ (reference sequence). This CDR3 has 17 amino acids. The trim removed 4 bases at V and 5 bases at J, leaving 11 bases unmatched. The CDR3 nucleotides are TGTGCCAGCAGCTCTTTTGGACTAGCGGAATTGAACAATGAGCAGTTCTTC. Translating it yields CASSSFGLAELNNEQFF.

The chain is built from TRBV6-1 and TRBJ1-5; 9 positions agree with TRBD1. With 10 bases clipped from V and 5 bases from J, the junction kept 12 bases outside the gene matches. This CDR3 comprises 15 residues. Germline CDR1 and CDR2: MNHNS and SASEGT. CDR3 DNA: TGTGCCACTTCGTCCGGGACAGGGCTCCATCAGCCCCAGCATTTT. Translating gives CATSSGTGLHQPQHF.

This clone was detected only a few times. The chain has TRBV4-1 and TRBJ2-7; 8 bases agree with TRBD1. The CDR3 sequence is 14 residues long. Germline CDR1 MGHRA, CDR2 YSYEKL. V shed 1 base, J shed 6 bases, and the junction held 5 bases outside the gene matches. As DNA, the CDR3 is TGCGCCAGCAGCCAAGGTGGACAGGGAACCGAGCAGTACTTC. Residues: CASSQGGQGTEQYF.

This chain uses TRBV7-2 with TRBJ1-2, with 8 bases that match TRBD1. The junction had 0 bases not matched to a gene; V was cut back by 3 bases and J by 3 bases. The CDR3 runs to 13 residues. Looked up from germline, CDR1 is SGHTA and CDR2 is FQGNSA. DNA for the CDR3: TGTGCCAGCAGCTTCAGGGGGCACTATGGCTACACCTTC. Translation: CASSFRGHYGYTF.

This clone was observed a handful of times. The genes are TRBV6-5 and TRBJ2-5; the D is unclear. The V end lost 6 bases, the J end lost 5 bases, and 19 bases lay between the germline ends. This CDR3 has 15 amino acids. Looked up from germline, CDR1 is MNHEY and CDR2 is SVGAGI. This chain's CDR3 is CASRHIPLMSETQYF. CDR3 sequence (DNA): TGTGCCAGCAGACACATCCCACTTATGTCGGAGACCCAGTACTTC.